Shown below are 6 T cell receptor beta chains from a single sample sequenced in a study of T cell responses to AZD1222 COVID-19 vaccine. The repertoire was sequenced with immunoSEQ multiplex PCR; TCRdb's copy has only in-frame clones and lacks some. The sample includes about 180,000 clones, roughly 91% of them seen just once. The sample was peripheral blood, taken on day 0 of AZD1222 vaccination. The receptors shown here come from an adult in good health.

CDR3 coding DNA: TGTGCCAGCAGCTTAACCAGTGGTAACCAGCCCCAGCATTTT. Translated: CASSLTSGNQPQHF. The genes are TRBV7-2 and TRBJ1-5; D gene unclear. Per germline, CDR1 SGHTA and CDR2 FQGNSA. The CDR3 is 14 amino acids. The V gene lost 2 bases and the J gene lost 7 bases, with 12 bases spanning the gap.

This clone showed up just once. The V call is TRBV6-4, the J call TRBJ1-6, with a tentative D call TRBD1 (5 bases). Germline assignment: CDR1 MRHNA and CDR2 SNTAGT. The ends were cut back, 2 bases at V and 15 bases at J, with 23 bases in the middle. This CDR3 is built from 16 residues. CDR3 protein: CASSDPKGLAGWDLHF. In DNA, the CDR3 is TGTGCCAGCAGTGACCCCAAGGGTTTAGCAGGGTGGGACCTCCACTTT.

The CDR3 DNA sequence: TGTGCCAGCAGCCGCAGGACAGGGGGCCGGAATAATCAGCCCCAGCATTTT. Protein: CASSRRTGGRNNQPQHF. V usage is TRBV6-2 or TRBV6-3 and J usage is TRBJ1-5, with 11 bases identical to TRBD1. The CDR3 covers 17 residues. The germline V gene encodes CDR1 MNHEY and CDR2 SVGEGT. The junction had 11 bases not matched to a gene; V was cut back by 6 bases and J by 4 bases.

This clone was detected only once. J is TRBJ1-4 and V is TRBV4-3, with TRBD1 as a possible D gene (5 bases). The V gene lost 5 bases and the J gene lost 0 bases, with 13 bases spanning the gap. Germline V gene sequence: CDR1 LGHNA, CDR2 YSLEER. The CDR3 runs 16 residues. CDR3 DNA: TGCGCCAGCAGCTTCGGGACGGGGGCAACTAATGAAAAACTGTTTTTT. Its translation: CASSFGTGATNEKLFF.

The rearrangement links TRBV19 to TRBJ2-1; TRBD2 might be the D (5 bases). Germline V gene lookup returns CDR1 LNHDA and CDR2 SQIVND (reference sequence). CDR3 length: 16 residues. The ends were cut back, 8 bases at V and 0 bases at J, with 17 bases in the middle. For the CDR3, the DNA is TGTGCCAGTCGCTATAGCGCCCTGAACTCCTACAATGAGCAGTTCTTC. It codes for CASRYSALNSYNEQFF.

V is TRBV7-3 and J is TRBJ2-5, with D perhaps matching TRBD2 (5 bases). Trimming removed 4 bases at V and 11 bases at J, with 17 bases between. This CDR3 region has 13 residues. Germline values: CDR1 SGHTA, CDR2 FQGTGA. CDR3 nucleotides: TGTGCCAGCAGCTCCACCGATAGCGCGCGTCAGTACTTC. It specifies CASSSTDSARQYF.